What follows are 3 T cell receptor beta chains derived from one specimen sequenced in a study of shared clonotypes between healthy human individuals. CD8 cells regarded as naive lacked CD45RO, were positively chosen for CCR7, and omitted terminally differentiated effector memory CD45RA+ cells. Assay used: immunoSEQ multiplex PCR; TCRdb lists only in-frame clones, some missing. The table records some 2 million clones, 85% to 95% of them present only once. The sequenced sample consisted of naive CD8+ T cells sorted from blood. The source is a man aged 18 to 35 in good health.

Written as DNA, the CDR3 is TGCAGCGTTGATGAAGGGGGAAATCAGCCCCAGCATTTT. Residues: CSVDEGGNQPQHF. The rearrangement joins TRBV29-1 to TRBJ1-5; the D gene is possibly TRBD1 (6 bases). Germline assignment: CDR1 SQVTM and CDR2 ANQGSEA. The CDR3 extends over 13 amino acids. Trimming left V 3 bases short and J 4 bases short, with 10 bases between.

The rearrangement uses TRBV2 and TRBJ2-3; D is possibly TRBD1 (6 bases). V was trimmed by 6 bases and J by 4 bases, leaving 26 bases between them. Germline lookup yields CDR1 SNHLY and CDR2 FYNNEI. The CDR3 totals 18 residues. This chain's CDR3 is CASSAAGAGVNFADTQYF. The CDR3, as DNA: TGTGCCAGCAGCGCCGCTGGGGCAGGGGTTAACTTTGCAGATACGCAGTATTTT.

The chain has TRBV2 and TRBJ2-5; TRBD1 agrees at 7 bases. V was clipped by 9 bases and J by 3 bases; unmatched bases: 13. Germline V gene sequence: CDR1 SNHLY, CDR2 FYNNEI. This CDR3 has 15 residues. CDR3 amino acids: CASQVQAGTEETQYF. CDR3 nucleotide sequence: TGTGCCAGTCAGGTACAAGCCGGGACAGAAGAGACCCAGTACTTC.